The next 2 T cell receptor beta chains were all read from a single sample in a study of beta chain features in type 1 diabetes. Study findings and constraints: All four CD4+ subsets of Type 1 diabetes patients contained TCRB CDR3s that were moderately but significantly shorter.

The isolated RNA, all of it, was reverse transcribed, so expressed TCRB transcripts were what got sequenced. Libraries were prepared by immunoSEQ multiplex PCR; TCRdb keeps only in-frame clonotypes and omits some of them. Of more than 100,000 clones in the sample, 15% to 20% were seen once. These TCRs are of unknown antigen specificity. Sequencing was done on a sample of central memory CD4+ T cells from blood. The receptors come from a man between 25 and 39 years old with type 1 diabetes.

This chain joins TRBV27 and TRBJ1-1; TRBD1 agrees at 10 bases. V was pared by 5 bases and J by 1 base, with 13 bases of the junction left unmatched. In germline, CDR1 is MNHEY, CDR2 SMNVEV (reference sequence). CDR3 length: 18 residues. CDR3 region: CASSGPGDRGNRNTEAFF. The CDR3 DNA sequence: TGTGCCAGCAGTGGGCCTGGGGACAGGGGTAATAGGAACACTGAAGCTTTCTTT.

This clone has more than one count but fewer than ten. The chain combines TRBV18 with TRBJ2-3; 14 nucleotides align to TRBD2. V was pared by 3 bases and J by 3 bases, with 5 bases of the junction left unmatched. Germline CDR1 and CDR2: KGHSH and LQKENI. The CDR3 is 17 residues long. The CDR3 nucleotides are TGTGCCAGCTCACCCACGGGACTAGCGGGAGTAACAGATACGCAGTATTTT. Translation: CASSPTGLAGVTDTQYF.